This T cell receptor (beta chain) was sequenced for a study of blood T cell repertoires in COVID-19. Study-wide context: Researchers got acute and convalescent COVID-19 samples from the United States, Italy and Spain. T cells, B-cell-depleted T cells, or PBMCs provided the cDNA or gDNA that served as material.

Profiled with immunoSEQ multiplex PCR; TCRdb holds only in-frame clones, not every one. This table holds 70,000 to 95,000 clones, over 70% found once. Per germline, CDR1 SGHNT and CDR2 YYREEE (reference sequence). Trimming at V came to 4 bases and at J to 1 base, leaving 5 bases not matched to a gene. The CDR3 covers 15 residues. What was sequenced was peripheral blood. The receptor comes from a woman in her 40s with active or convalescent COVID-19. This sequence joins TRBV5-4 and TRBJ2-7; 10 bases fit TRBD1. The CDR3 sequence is CASSPGTGASYEQYF. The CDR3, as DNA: TGTGCCAGCAGCCCCGGGACAGGGGCGTCCTACGAGCAGTACTTC.